This T cell receptor beta chain was sequenced in a study of blood T cell repertoires in COVID-19. In the study overall: The cDNA or gDNA used as material had been derived from T cells, B-cell-depleted T cells, or PBMCs.

All enrollees were about 18 to 100 years old and from 24 US areas. Recovered Cohort 3 donors showed two negative PCRs, clearance, or symptom resolution. The table came from immunoSEQ multiplex PCR; TCRdb's copy has only in-frame clones and leaves some out. The sample shows roughly 150,000 clones, just over 85% of them seen only once. V lost 1 base, J lost 0 bases, and 18 bases lay in between. The CDR3 is 18 residues long. The germline CDR1 and CDR2 sequences are GTSNPN and SVGIG (reference sequence). This chain uses TRBV30 with TRBJ1-4; D remains unclear. This clonotype was sampled from a man aged 45-65 years who had recovered from COVID-19. Sequencing was done on a sample of PBMCs or T cells enriched from blood (not recorded which). CDR3 sequence: CAWSDPGWTGATNEKLFF. CDR3 in DNA: TGTGCCTGGAGTGACCCGGGATGGACGGGTGCAACTAATGAAAAACTGTTTTTT.